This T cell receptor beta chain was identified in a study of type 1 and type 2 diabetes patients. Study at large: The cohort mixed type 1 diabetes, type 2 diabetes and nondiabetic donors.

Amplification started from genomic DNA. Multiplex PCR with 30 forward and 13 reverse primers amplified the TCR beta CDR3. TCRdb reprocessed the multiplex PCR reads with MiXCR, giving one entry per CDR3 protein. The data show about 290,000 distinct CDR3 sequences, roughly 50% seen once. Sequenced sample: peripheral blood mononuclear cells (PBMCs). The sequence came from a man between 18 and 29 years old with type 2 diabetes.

The CDR3 region has the DNA TGTGCCAGCAGCTTAGAACTGGACTTTAACACTGAAGCTTTCTTT. It translates to CASSLELDFNTEAFF. The chain recombines TRBV11-2 with TRBJ1-1; D is undetermined. Germline V gene sequence: CDR1 SGHAT, CDR2 FQNNGV. Trimming took 0 bases from V and 2 from J, leaving 10 bases between them. The CDR3 extends over 15 amino acids.